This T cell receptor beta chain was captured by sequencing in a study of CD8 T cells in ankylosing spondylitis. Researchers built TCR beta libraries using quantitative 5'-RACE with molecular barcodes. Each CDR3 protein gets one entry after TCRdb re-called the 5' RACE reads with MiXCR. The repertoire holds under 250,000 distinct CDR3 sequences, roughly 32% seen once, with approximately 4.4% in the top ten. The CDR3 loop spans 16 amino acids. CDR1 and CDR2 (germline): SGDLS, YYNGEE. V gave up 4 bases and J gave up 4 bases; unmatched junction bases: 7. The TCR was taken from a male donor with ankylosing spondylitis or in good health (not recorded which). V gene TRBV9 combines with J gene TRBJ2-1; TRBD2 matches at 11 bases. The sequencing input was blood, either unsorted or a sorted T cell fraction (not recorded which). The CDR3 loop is CASSPQLAGEYNEQFF. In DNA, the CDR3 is TGTGCCAGCAGCCCCCAACTAGCGGGGGAGTACAATGAGCAGTTCTTC.